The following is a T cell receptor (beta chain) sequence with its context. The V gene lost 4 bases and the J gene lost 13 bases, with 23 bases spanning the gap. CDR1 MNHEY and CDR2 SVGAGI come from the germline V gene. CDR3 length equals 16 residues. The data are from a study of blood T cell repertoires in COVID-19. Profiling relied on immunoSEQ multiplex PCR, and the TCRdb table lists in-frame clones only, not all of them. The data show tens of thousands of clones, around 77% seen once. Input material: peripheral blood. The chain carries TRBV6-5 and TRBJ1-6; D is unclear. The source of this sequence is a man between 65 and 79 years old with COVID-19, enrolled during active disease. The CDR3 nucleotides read TGTGCCAGCAGTTCCCCTATACTCACCCGGATCAGGCCCCTCCACTTT. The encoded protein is CASSSPILTRIRPLHF.